The 19 T cell receptor beta chains below all came from one sample that was sequenced in a study of CD8+ T cells in alopecia areata. In each case, RNA was isolated and then reverse transcribed into cDNA as the sequencing template. Profiling relied on immunoSEQ multiplex PCR, and the TCRdb table lists in-frame clones only, not all of them. The table shows 210,000 or so clones, with more than 55% occurring only once. Documented treatment: oral pan-JAK inhibitor, 5-10 mg twice daily. The material was CD4+ T cells sorted from blood, obtained at roughly week 45, from a patient treated with tofacitinib. The receptors stem from a human donor with alopecia areata.

The chain joins TRBV30 to TRBJ1-5; D remains unclear. CDR3 length: 13 amino acids. Trimming took off 5 bases at V and 2 bases at J, with 10 bases between the two ends. The germline V gene has CDR1 GTSNPN and CDR2 SVGIG (reference sequence). The CDR3 nucleotides read TGTGCCTGGGGAAGGGTTGGCAATCAGCCCCAGCATTTT. It is translated as CAWGRVGNQPQHF.

The V and J genes are TRBV7-2 and TRBJ1-2, with 7 positions matching TRBD1. Germline loops: CDR1 SGHTA, CDR2 FQGNSA. Trimming cost V 3 bases and J 8 bases; bases outside gene matches: 3. CDR3 size: 12 residues. The CDR3 region is CASSFTGEGYTF. CDR3 coding DNA: TGTGCCAGCAGCTTCACAGGGGAGGGCTACACCTTC.

The chain recombines TRBV2 with TRBJ2-7; D is unresolved. V was clipped by 5 bases and J by 6 bases, with 8 bases between them. The length of the CDR3 is 11 residues. Germline assignment: CDR1 SNHLY and CDR2 FYNNEI. The CDR3 nucleotides are TGTGCCAGCAGTTTACGTATCGAGCAGTACTTC. This translates into CASSLRIEQYF.

This clone was detected a few times. The chain uses TRBV30 and TRBJ1-1; the match to TRBD1 covers 8 bases. The germline CDR1 and CDR2 sequences are GTSNPN and SVGIG (reference sequence). J was trimmed by 4 bases and V by 0 bases; bases with no gene match: 7. This CDR3 is built from 15 residues. The CDR3 DNA reads TGTGCCTGGAGTGTACGTAACAGGGGGGCCACTGAAGCTTTCTTT. It yields the protein CAWSVRNRGATEAFF.

There are a few counts of this clone. The chain links TRBV7-2 to TRBJ1-2, with unresolved D. This CDR3 region has 15 residues. The germline CDR1 and CDR2 sequences are SGHTA and FQGNSA. V was trimmed by 5 bases and J by 0 bases, leaving 13 bases between them. Here the CDR3 reads CASSATRIANYGYTF. The CDR3, as DNA: TGTGCCAGCAGCGCTACGAGAATAGCTAACTATGGCTACACCTTC.

The CDR3 DNA is TGTGCCAGCAGCGTCCAGGGTTCCTACGAGCAGTACTTC. Translating it yields CASSVQGSYEQYF. The rearrangement links TRBV9 to TRBJ2-7, with D possibly being TRBD1 (5 bases). The V and J ends lost 2 bases and 1 base respectively, with 7 bases between them. The CDR3 length is 13 residues. Germline loops: CDR1 SGDLS, CDR2 YYNGEE. Full variable domain (outside the CDR3, taken from reference TRBV9 and TRBJ2-7): DSGVTQTPKHLITATGQRVTLRCSPRSGDLSVYWYQQSLDQGLQFLIQYYNGEERAKGNILERFSAQQFPDLHSELNLSSLELGDSALYFCASSVQGSYEQYFGPGTRLTVT.

The count of this clone is one. The genes are TRBV5-6 and TRBJ1-6; D is unclear. CDR1 is SGHDT and CDR2 is YYEEEE in the germline V gene. The V and J ends lost 2 bases and 14 bases respectively, with 20 bases between them. This CDR3 spans 15 amino acids. In DNA form, the CDR3 reads TGTGCCAGCAGCTTTAGGAGGGCAGGCCCGAATTCCCTCCACTTT. Protein: CASSFRRAGPNSLHF. Combining the CDR3 with reference TRBV5-6 and TRBJ1-6 gives the whole variable domain DAGVTQSPTHLIKTRGQQVTLRCSPKSGHDTVSWYQQALGQGPQFIFQYYEEEERQRGNFPDRFSGHQFPNYSSELNVNALLLGDSALYLCASSFRRAGPNSLHFGNGTRLTVT.

The CDR3 reads CASSPRTGLETQYF. CDR3 bases: TGTGCCAGTAGCCCCCGGACAGGGTTAGAGACCCAGTACTTC. The V gene is TRBV7-2, the J gene TRBJ2-5; 8 nucleotides agree with TRBD1. Per the germline V gene, CDR1 is SGHTA and CDR2 is FQGNSA. The CDR3 spans 14 residues. V dropped 9 bases and J dropped 4; count of bases not matched to a gene: 10.

This rearrangement joins TRBV2 to TRBJ1-6, with TRBD1 as a possible D gene (5 bases). This CDR3 is 13 amino acids long. Germline CDR1 is SNHLY and CDR2 is FYNNEI. The V and J ends lost 4 bases and 7 bases respectively, with 8 bases between them. CDR3 amino acids: CASSGDQNSPLHF. For the CDR3, the DNA is TGTGCCAGCAGTGGGGACCAAAATTCACCCCTCCACTTT.

The rearrangement joins TRBV5-4 to TRBJ1-2, with a possible D match to TRBD1 (5 bases). CDR1 SGHNT and CDR2 YYREEE come from the germline V gene (reference sequence). CDR3 length: 14 residues. V lost 2 bases and J lost 7, with 15 bases in between. The CDR3 DNA sequence: TGTGCCAGCAGCTTTGTTAGGCAGGGCGGTGGCTACACCTTC. Its translation: CASSFVRQGGGYTF. Supplemented by reference TRBV5-4 and TRBJ1-2, the full variable domain reads ETGVTQSPTHLIKTRGQQVTLRCSSQSGHNTVSWYQQALGQGPQFIFQYYREEENGRGNFPPRFSGLQFPNYSSELNVNALELDDSALYLCASSFVRQGGGYTFGSGTRLTVV.

The chain has TRBV25-1 and TRBJ2-5; 8 positions match TRBD1. V gave up 4 bases and J gave up 4 bases; unmatched junction bases: 5. Germline V gene sequence: CDR1 MGHDK, CDR2 SYGVNS. CDR3 length equals 14 residues. The CDR3 DNA follows: TGTGCCAGCAGTGTGACAGGGGTGGTAGAGACCCAGTACTTC. It encodes CASSVTGVVETQYF.

This clone was detected a few times. The CDR3 DNA reads as TGTGCCAGCAGCTTACTGTCCTCTGGTGGCTACACCTTC. Encoded protein: CASSLLSSGGYTF. The chain links TRBV13 to TRBJ1-2; unclear D gene. Germline CDR1 and CDR2: PRHDT and FYEKMQ (reference sequence). V lost 2 bases and J 7 bases, leaving 11 bases between the germline ends. There are 13 residues in the CDR3.

The V gene is TRBV6-5, the J gene TRBJ2-7; unclear D gene. The germline gives CDR1 MNHEY, CDR2 SVGAGI. This CDR3 spans 14 amino acids. With 0 bases removed from V and 3 bases from J, the gap between germline ends came to 9 bases. The CDR3 here is CASSYSTASYEQYF. The CDR3 bases are TGTGCCAGCAGTTACTCGACGGCTAGCTACGAGCAGTACTTC.

The gene calls are TRBV7-2 and TRBJ2-7; weak D call: TRBD1 (5 bases). CDR1 and CDR2 (germline): SGHTA, FQGNSA. The V end was cut by 5 bases, the J end by 3 bases, with 14 bases between. The length of the CDR3 is 14 residues. CDR3 sequence: CASSQMWGSYEQYF. CDR3 DNA sequence: TGTGCCAGCAGCCAGATGTGGGGCAGCTACGAGCAGTACTTC.

This clone was detected once. The chain couples TRBV25-1 to TRBJ2-7, with a weak D call TRBD2 (6 bases). V lost 6 bases to trimming and J lost 3 bases, with 12 bases between them. The CDR3 loop spans 13 amino acids. The germline CDR1 and CDR2 sequences are MGHDK and SYGVNS. The CDR3 sequence: CASRPPGDYEQYF. The CDR3 nucleotides are TGTGCCAGCAGACCACCGGGGGACTACGAGCAGTACTTC.

The genes are TRBV25-1 and TRBJ2-2; TRBD1 might be the D (6 bases). CDR1 is MGHDK and CDR2 is SYGVNS in the germline V gene. The V and J ends lost 7 bases and 2 bases respectively, with 11 bases between them. This CDR3 spans 14 amino acids. Here the CDR3 DNA reads TGTGCCAGCACTCTTGGGACAAACACCGGGGAGCTGTTTTTT. It codes for CASTLGTNTGELFF.

This clone was counted a few times. The chain employs TRBV27 and TRBJ1-2; D is possibly TRBD1 (5 bases). With 2 bases removed from V and 6 bases from J, the gap between germline ends came to 10 bases. The CDR3 covers 13 residues. Looked up from germline, CDR1 is MNHEY and CDR2 is SMNVEV (reference sequence). This CDR3 is CASSLRGVDGYTF. The CDR3 DNA follows: TGTGCCAGCAGTTTACGAGGGGTCGATGGCTACACCTTC.

This clone was picked up a small number of times. The chain joins TRBV29-1 to TRBJ1-1; no definite D call. V lost 7 bases to trimming and J lost 0 bases, with 12 bases between them. Germline V CDR1 and CDR2: SQVTM, ANQGSEA. CDR3 length equals 13 residues. For the CDR3, the DNA is TGCAGCGCCGTTCGGAAAATGAACACTGAAGCTTTCTTT. This translates into CSAVRKMNTEAFF.

This clone was seen a single time. The chain recombines TRBV28 with TRBJ1-2; unclear D gene. Germline CDR1 is MDHEN and CDR2 is SYDVKM. CDR3 length: 14 amino acids. Trimming removed 1 base from V and 5 bases from J, with 11 bases in between. The CDR3 DNA sequence: TGTGCCAGCAGTTTATCCGGGGTGCGGTATGGCTACACCTTC. It specifies CASSLSGVRYGYTF.